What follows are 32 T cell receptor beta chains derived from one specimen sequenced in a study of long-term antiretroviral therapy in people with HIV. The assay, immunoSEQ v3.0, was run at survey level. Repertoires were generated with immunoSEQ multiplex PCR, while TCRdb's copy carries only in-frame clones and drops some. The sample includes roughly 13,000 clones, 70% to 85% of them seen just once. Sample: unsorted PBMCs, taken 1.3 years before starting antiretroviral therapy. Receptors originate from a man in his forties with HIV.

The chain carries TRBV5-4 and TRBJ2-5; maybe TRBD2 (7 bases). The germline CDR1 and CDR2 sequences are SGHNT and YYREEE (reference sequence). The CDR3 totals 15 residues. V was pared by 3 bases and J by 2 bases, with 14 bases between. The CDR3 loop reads CASSSTRGGQETQYF. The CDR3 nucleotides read TGTGCCAGCAGCTCGACGAGGGGGGGGCAAGAGACCCAGTACTTC.

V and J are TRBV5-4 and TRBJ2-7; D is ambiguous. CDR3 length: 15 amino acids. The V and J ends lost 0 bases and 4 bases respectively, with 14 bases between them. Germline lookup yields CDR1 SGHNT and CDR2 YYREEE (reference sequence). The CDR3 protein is CASSLARSEVYEQYF. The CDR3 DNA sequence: TGTGCCAGCAGCTTGGCACGGTCCGAGGTATACGAGCAGTACTTC.

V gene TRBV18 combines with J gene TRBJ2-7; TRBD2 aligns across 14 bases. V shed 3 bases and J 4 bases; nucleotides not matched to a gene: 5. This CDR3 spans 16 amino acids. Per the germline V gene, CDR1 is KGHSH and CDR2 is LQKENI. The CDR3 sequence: CASSPGTSGGLYEQYF. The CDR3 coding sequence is TGTGCCAGCTCACCTGGGACTAGCGGGGGCTTATACGAGCAGTACTTC.

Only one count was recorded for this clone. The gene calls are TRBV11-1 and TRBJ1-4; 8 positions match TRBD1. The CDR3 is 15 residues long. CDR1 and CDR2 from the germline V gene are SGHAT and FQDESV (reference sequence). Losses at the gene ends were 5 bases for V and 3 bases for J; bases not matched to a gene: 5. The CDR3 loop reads CASSAQGAANEKLFF. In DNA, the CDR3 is TGTGCCAGCAGCGCCCAGGGGGCGGCTAATGAAAAACTGTTTTTT.

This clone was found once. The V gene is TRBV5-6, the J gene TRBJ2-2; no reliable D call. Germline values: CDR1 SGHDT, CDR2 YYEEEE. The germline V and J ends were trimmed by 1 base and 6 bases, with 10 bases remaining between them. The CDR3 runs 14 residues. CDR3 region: CASSLRSGAGELFF. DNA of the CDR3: TGTGCCAGCAGCTTGAGGTCAGGCGCCGGGGAGCTGTTTTTT.

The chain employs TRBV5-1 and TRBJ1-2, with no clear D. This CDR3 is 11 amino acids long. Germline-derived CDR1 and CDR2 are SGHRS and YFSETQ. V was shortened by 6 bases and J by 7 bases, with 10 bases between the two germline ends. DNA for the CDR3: TGCGCCAGCACTGGCCGTCCTGGCTACACCTTC. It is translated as CASTGRPGYTF.

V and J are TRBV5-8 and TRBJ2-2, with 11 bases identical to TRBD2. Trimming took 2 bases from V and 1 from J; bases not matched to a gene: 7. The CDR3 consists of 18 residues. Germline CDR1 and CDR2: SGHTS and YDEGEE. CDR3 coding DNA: TGTGCCAGCAGCTTTAGCGGGGGGGCCTCTGAGAACACCGGGGAGCTGTTTTTT. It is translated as CASSFSGGASENTGELFF.

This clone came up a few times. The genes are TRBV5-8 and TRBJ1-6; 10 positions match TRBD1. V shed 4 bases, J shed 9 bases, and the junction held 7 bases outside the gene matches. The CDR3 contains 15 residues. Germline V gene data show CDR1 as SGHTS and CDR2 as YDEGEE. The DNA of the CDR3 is TGTGCCAGCAGCAACCGACAGGGGGCTGGTTCACCCCTCCACTTT. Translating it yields CASSNRQGAGSPLHF.

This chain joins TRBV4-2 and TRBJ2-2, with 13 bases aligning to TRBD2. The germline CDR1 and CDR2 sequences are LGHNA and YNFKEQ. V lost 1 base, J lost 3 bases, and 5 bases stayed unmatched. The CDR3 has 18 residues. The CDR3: CASSQVELAGGYTGELFF. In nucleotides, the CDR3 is TGTGCCAGCAGCCAAGTTGAACTAGCGGGGGGGTACACCGGGGAGCTGTTTTTT.

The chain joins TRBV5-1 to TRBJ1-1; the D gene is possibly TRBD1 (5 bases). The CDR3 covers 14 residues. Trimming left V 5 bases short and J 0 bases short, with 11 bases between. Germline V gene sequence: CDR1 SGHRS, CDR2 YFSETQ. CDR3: CASSWGDMNTEAFF. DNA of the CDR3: TGCGCCAGCAGTTGGGGCGACATGAACACTGAAGCTTTCTTT.

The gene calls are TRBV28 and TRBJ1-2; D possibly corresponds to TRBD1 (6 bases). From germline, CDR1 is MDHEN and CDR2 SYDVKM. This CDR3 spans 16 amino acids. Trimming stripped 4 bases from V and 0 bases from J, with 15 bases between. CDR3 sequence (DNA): TGTGCCAGCAGTTCCCCCAGGGGAGGTTCTAACTATGGCTACACCTTC. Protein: CASSSPRGGSNYGYTF.

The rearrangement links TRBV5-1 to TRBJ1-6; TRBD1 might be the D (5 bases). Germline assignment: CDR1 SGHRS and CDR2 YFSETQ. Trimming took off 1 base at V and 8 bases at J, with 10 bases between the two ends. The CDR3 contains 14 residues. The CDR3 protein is CASSLILGDSPLHF. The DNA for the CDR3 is TGCGCCAGCAGCTTGATTTTGGGGGATTCACCCCTCCACTTT.

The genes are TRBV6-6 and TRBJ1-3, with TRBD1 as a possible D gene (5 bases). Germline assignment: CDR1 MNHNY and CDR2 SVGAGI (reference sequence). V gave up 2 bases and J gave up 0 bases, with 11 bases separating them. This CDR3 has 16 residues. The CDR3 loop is CASSYGQVFSGNTIYF. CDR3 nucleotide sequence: TGTGCCAGCAGTTACGGACAAGTATTCTCTGGAAACACCATATATTTT.

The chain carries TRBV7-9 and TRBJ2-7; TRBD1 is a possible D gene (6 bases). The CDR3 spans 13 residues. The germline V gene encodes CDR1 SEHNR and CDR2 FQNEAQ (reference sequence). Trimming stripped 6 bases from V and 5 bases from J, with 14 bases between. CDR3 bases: TGTGCCAGCAGTCTTACAGGGTACCACGAGCAGTACTTC. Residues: CASSLTGYHEQYF.

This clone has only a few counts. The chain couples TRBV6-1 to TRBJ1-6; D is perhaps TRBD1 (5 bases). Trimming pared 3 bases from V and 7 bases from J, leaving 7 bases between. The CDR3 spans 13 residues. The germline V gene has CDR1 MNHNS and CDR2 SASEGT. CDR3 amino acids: CASSDRANSPLHF. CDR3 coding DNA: TGTGCCAGCAGTGACAGGGCCAATTCACCCCTCCACTTT.

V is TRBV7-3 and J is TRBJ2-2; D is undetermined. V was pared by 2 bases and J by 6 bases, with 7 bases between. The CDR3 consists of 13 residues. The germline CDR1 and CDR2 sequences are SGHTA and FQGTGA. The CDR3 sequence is CASSLFLSGELFF. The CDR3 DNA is TGTGCCAGCAGCTTATTTCTCTCCGGGGAGCTGTTTTTT. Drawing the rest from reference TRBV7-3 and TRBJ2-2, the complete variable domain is GAGVSQTPSNKVTEKGKYVELRCDPISGHTALYWYRQSLGQGPEFLIYFQGTGAADDSGLPNDRFFAVRPEGSVSTLKIQRTERGDSAVYLCASSLFLSGELFFGEGSRLTVL.

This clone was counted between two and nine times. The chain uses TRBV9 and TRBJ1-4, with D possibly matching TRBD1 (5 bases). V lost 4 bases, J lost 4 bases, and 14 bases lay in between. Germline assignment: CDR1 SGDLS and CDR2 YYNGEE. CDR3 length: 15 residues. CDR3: CASSPGTVVNEKLFF. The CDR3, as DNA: TGTGCCAGCAGCCCGGGGACGGTAGTTAATGAAAAACTGTTTTTT. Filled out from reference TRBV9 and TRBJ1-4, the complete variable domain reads DSGVTQTPKHLITATGQRVTLRCSPRSGDLSVYWYQQSLDQGLQFLIQYYNGEERAKGNILERFSAQQFPDLHSELNLSSLELGDSALYFCASSPGTVVNEKLFFGSGTQLSVL.

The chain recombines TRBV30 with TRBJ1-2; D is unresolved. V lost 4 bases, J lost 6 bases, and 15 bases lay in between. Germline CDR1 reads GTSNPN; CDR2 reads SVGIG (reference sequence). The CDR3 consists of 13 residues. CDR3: CAWMGLGRHGYTF. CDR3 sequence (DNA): TGTGCCTGGATGGGTTTGGGTCGCCATGGCTACACCTTC.

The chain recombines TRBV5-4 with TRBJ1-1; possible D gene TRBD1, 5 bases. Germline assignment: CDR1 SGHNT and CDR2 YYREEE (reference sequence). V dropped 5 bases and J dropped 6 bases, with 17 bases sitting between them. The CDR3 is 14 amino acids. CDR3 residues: CASRLTGASSEAFF. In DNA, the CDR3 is TGTGCCAGCAGATTAACAGGAGCGTCGTCTGAAGCTTTCTTT.

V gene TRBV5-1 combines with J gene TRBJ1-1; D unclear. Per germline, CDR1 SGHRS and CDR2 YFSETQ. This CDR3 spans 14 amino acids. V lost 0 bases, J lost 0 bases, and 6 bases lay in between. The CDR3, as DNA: TGCGCCAGCAGCTTGGACAGCATGAACACTGAAGCTTTCTTT. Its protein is CASSLDSMNTEAFF.

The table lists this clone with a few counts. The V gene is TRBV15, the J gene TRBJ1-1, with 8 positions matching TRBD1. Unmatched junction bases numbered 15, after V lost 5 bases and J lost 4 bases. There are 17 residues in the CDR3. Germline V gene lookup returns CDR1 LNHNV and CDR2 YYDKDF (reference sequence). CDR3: CATSLRWTGWQGTEAFF. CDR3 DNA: TGTGCCACCAGCCTACGATGGACAGGGTGGCAGGGCACTGAAGCTTTCTTT.

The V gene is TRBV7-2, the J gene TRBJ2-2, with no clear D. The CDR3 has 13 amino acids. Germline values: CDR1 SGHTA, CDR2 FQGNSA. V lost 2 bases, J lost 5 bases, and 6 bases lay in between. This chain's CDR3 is CASSLHITGELFF. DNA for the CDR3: TGTGCCAGCAGCTTACACATTACCGGGGAGCTGTTTTTT. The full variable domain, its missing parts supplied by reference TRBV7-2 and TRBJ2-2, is GAGVSQSPSNKVTEKGKDVELRCDPISGHTALYWYRQSLGQGLEFLIYFQGNSAPDKSGLPSDRFSAERTGGSVSTLTIQRTQQEDSAVYLCASSLHITGELFFGEGSRLTVL.

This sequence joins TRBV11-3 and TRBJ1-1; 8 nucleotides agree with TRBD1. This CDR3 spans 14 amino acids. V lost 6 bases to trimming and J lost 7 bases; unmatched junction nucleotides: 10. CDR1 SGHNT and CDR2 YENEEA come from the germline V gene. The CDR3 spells CASSPQTGESEAFF. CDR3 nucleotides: TGTGCCAGCAGTCCTCAGACAGGGGAGAGTGAAGCTTTCTTT.

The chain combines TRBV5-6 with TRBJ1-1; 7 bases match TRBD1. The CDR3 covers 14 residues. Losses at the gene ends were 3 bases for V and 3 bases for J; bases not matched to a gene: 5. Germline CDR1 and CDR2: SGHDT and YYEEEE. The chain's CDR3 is CASSSDRRHTEAFF. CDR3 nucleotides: TGTGCCAGCAGCTCGGACAGGAGGCACACTGAAGCTTTCTTT.

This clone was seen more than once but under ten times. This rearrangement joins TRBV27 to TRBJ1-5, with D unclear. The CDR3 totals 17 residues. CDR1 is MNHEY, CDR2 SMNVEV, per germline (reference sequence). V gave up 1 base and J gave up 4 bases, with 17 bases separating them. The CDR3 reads CASSLLVPYNSNQPQHF. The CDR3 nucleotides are TGTGCCAGCAGTTTATTAGTTCCGTACAACAGTAATCAGCCCCAGCATTTT.

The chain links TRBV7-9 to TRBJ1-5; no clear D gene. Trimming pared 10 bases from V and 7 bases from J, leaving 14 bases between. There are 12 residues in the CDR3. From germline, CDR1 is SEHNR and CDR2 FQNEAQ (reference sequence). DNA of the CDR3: TGTGCCACCTCGGAGGGAGAACAGCCCCAGCATTTT. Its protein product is CATSEGEQPQHF.

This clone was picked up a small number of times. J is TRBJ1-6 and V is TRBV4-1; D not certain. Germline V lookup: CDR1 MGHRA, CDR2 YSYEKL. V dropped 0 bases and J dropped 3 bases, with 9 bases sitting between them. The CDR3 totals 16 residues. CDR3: CASSQEENNYNSPLHF. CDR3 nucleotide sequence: TGCGCCAGCAGCCAAGAAGAAAATAACTATAATTCACCCCTCCACTTT.

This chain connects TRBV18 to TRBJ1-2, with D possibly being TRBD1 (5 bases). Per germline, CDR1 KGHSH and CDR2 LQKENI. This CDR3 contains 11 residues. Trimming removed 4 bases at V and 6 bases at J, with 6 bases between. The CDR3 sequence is CASSRGDGYTF. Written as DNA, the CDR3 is TGTGCCAGCTCACGAGGGGATGGCTACACCTTC.

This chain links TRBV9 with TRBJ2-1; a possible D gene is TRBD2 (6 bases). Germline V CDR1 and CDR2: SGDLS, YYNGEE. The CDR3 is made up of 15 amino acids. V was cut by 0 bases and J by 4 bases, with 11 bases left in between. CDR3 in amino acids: CASSVGFGGYNEQFF. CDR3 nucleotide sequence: TGTGCCAGCAGCGTAGGATTTGGGGGGTACAATGAGCAGTTCTTC.

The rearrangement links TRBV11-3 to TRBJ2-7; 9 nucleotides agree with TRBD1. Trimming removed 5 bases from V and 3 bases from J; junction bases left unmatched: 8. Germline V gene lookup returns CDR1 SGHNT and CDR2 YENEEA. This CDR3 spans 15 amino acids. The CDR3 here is CASSPGQGLVYEQYF. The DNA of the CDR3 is TGTGCCAGCAGCCCAGGACAGGGGCTTGTCTACGAGCAGTACTTC.

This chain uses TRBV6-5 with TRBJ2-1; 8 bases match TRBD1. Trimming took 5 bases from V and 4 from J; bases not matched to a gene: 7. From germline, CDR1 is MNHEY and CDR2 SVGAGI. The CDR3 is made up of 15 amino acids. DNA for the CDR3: TGTGCCAGCAGTAAACAGGGGGGAGGTTACAATGAGCAGTTCTTC. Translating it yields CASSKQGGGYNEQFF.

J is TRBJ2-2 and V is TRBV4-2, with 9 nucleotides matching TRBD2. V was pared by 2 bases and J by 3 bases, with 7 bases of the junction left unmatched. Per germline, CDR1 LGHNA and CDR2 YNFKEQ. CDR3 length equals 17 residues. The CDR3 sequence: CASSQRRTSDDTGELFF. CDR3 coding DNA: TGTGCCAGCAGCCAAAGGAGGACTAGCGACGACACCGGGGAGCTGTTTTTT.